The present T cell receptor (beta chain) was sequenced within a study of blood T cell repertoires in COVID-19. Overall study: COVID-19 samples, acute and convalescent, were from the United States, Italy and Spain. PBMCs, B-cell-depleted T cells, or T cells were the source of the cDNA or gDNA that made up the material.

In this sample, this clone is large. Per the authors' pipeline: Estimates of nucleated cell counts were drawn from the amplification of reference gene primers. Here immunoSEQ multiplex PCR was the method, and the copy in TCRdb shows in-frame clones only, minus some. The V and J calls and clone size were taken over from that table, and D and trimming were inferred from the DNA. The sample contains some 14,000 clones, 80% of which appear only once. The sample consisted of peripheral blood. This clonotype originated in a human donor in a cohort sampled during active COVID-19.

CDR3 amino acids: CASSPTGPLNTEAFF. CDR3 nucleotides: TGTGCCAGCAGCCCAACAGGTCCTTTAAACACTGAAGCTTTCTTT. This chain links TRBV6-6 with TRBJ1-1, with D perhaps matching TRBD1 (5 bases). The length of the CDR3 is 15 residues. The V end lost 6 bases, the J end lost 2 bases, and 16 bases lay between the germline ends. From germline, CDR1 is MNHNY and CDR2 SVGAGI (reference sequence).